This TCR beta chain was identified in a study of T-cell reconstitution after alpha-beta-depleted transplantation in children. Germline V gene lookup returns CDR1 DFQATT and CDR2 SNEGSKA (reference sequence). Trimming stripped 2 bases from V and 0 bases from J, with 7 bases between. The CDR3 spans 13 residues. Unique molecular identifiers tagged the TCRbeta library. TCRdb analysed the PCR reads with MiXCR anew, one entry per CDR3 protein. The repertoire consists of 230,000 or so distinct CDR3 sequences, with 9.7% occurring once and the leading ten covering approximately 5%. This clonotype was picked up many times.

The chain has TRBV20-1 and TRBJ1-1; D gene uncertain. The receptor was isolated from a human donor who donated a stem cell graft to a child with SCID. The sequences come from PBMCs from the stem cell graft donor, collected from the stem cell graft. CDR3 loop: CSARFAVNTEAFF. CDR3 nucleotides: TGCAGTGCTAGATTTGCGGTGAACACTGAAGCTTTCTTT.